The next 16 T cell receptor beta chains were all read from a single sample in a study of CD8 T cells in ankylosing spondylitis. TCRdb reanalysed the 5' RACE reads using MiXCR and keeps one entry per CDR3 protein. The table includes approximately 400,000 distinct CDR3 sequences, 26% detected once. Notes on the study in general: Ankylosing spondylitis blood seemed to carry a telltale TCR beta motif made of roughly 8 highly homologous variants.

No antigen is known for these receptors. Input material: blood, either unsorted or a sorted T cell fraction (not recorded which). These TCRs come from a male donor with ankylosing spondylitis.

V is TRBV20-1 and J is TRBJ2-3; D unresolved. V was shortened by 0 bases and J by 7 bases, with 5 bases between the two germline ends. Germline values: CDR1 DFQATT, CDR2 SNEGSKA (reference sequence). The CDR3 consists of 11 residues. This CDR3 reads CSARDQNTQYF. The CDR3 DNA sequence: TGCAGTGCTAGAGATCAAAATACGCAGTATTTT.

This chain links TRBV7-9 with TRBJ2-7, with D unresolved. The CDR3 extends over 14 amino acids. V was cut by 4 bases and J by 9 bases, with 19 bases left in between. The germline CDR1 and CDR2 sequences are SEHNR and FQNEAQ (reference sequence). The CDR3: CASSSTRSTWAQYF. The CDR3 nucleotides read TGTGCCAGCAGCTCAACGAGAAGCACATGGGCGCAGTACTTC.

This sequence joins TRBV12-3 or TRBV12-4 and TRBJ1-2, with a weak D call TRBD1 (5 bases). CDR3 size: 15 residues. Trimming took 3 bases from V and 7 from J, leaving 18 bases between them. CDR3 loop: CASSLRPDSLSGYTF. CDR3 coding DNA: TGTGCCAGCAGTTTGCGCCCTGACAGTTTGAGTGGCTACACCTTC.

The CDR3 nucleotides read TGTGCCAGCAGCCCGACCGTAAGGGGCCAGCACACTGAAGCTTTCTTT. Amino acid sequence: CASSPTVRGQHTEAFF. The chain uses TRBV4-2 and TRBJ1-1, with D possibly being TRBD1 (5 bases). The germline V gene has CDR1 LGHNA and CDR2 YNFKEQ. The CDR3 sequence is 16 residues long. V lost 4 bases and J lost 3, with 18 bases in between.

This clonotype was recorded a few times. This chain links TRBV5-6 with TRBJ2-7, with 7 bases aligning to TRBD1. The V gene's germline CDR1 is SGHDT and CDR2 YYEEEE. Trimming cost V 4 bases and J 5 bases; bases outside gene matches: 12. The length of the CDR3 is 15 residues. CDR3 loop: CASSLPTGTLHEQYF. The CDR3 DNA follows: TGTGCCAGCAGCCTCCCGACAGGGACGTTGCACGAGCAGTACTTC. The full variable domain, completed using reference TRBV5-6 and TRBJ2-7, is DAGVTQSPTHLIKTRGQQVTLRCSPKSGHDTVSWYQQALGQGPQFIFQYYEEEERQRGNFPDRFSGHQFPNYSSELNVNALLLGDSALYLCASSLPTGTLHEQYFGPGTRLTVT.

In this sample, this clonotype turned up a few times. J is TRBJ2-1 and V is TRBV27, with 7 positions matching TRBD2. The J segment lost 7 bases and the V segment lost 5 bases, leaving 11 bases of the junction unmatched. CDR1 MNHEY and CDR2 SMNVEV come from the germline V gene (reference sequence). This CDR3 has 15 residues. The DNA for the CDR3 is TGTGCCAGCAGTCCAGAGGGCGCCGGGAGGAATGAGCAGTTCTTC. Its protein product is CASSPEGAGRNEQFF.

The V gene is TRBV30, the J gene TRBJ2-1; possibly TRBD1 for D (5 bases). The V end lost 3 bases, the J end lost 7 bases, and 13 bases lay between the germline ends. Germline loops: CDR1 GTSNPN, CDR2 SVGIG (reference sequence). The CDR3 consists of 13 residues. In nucleotides, the CDR3 is TGTGCCTGGAGAATAGGGGCCGTAAATGAGCAGTTCTTC. This encodes CAWRIGAVNEQFF.

The rearrangement links TRBV5-1 to TRBJ1-5; D ambiguous. The ends were cut back, 1 base at V and 7 bases at J, with 12 bases in the middle. The CDR3 is made up of 14 amino acids. Germline V gives CDR1 SGHRS, CDR2 YFSETQ. For the CDR3, the DNA is TGCGCCAGCAGCTTGACGCCATCGGAGCAGCCCCAGCATTTT. Its translation: CASSLTPSEQPQHF. The full variable domain, in which reference TRBV5-1 and TRBJ1-5 provide the parts outside the CDR3, is KAGVTQTPRYLIKTRGQQVTLSCSPISGHRSVSWYQQTPGQGLQFLFEYFSETQRNKGNFPGRFSGRQFSNSRSEMNVSTLELGDSALYLCASSLTPSEQPQHFGDGTRLSIL.

The DNA of the CDR3 is TGCGCCAGCAGCTGGCAGGGTGTATACGAGCAGTACTTC. As protein: CASSWQGVYEQYF. The chain recombines TRBV5-1 with TRBJ2-7, with TRBD1 as a possible D gene (5 bases). The V gene's germline CDR1 is SGHRS and CDR2 YFSETQ. The CDR3 runs 13 residues. The germline V and J ends were trimmed by 3 bases and 4 bases, with 11 bases remaining between them.

CDR3 nucleotides: TGTGCCAGCAGTACCACGGGGGCGCGTGAAAAACTGTTTTTT. This sequence encodes CASSTTGAREKLFF. The V and J genes are TRBV7-2 and TRBJ1-4, with D possibly TRBD1 on 6 matching bases. CDR1 and CDR2 from the germline V gene are SGHTA and FQGNSA. The CDR3 consists of 14 residues. Trimming shortened V by 6 bases and J by 7 bases, and 15 bases separated the two germline ends.

The rearrangement uses TRBV7-9 and TRBJ1-1; D is unclear. This CDR3 comprises 13 residues. Deletions cut 5 bases from V and 1 base from J, with 8 bases between. Germline loops: CDR1 SEHNR, CDR2 FQNEAQ (reference sequence). In nucleotides, the CDR3 is TGTGCCAGCAGCGCGACACCGAACACTGAAGCTTTCTTT. Its protein product is CASSATPNTEAFF.

This clonotype was observed a handful of times. The V call is TRBV24-1, the J call TRBJ2-1, with 12 bases that match TRBD2. Per the germline V gene, CDR1 is KGHDR and CDR2 is SFDVKD. The CDR3 is made up of 17 amino acids. With 5 bases clipped from V and 6 bases from J, the junction kept 10 bases outside the gene matches. The CDR3 bases are TGTGCCACCAGTGCCCTCCCGGGACTAGCGGGTACCAATGAGCAGTTCTTC. This translates into CATSALPGLAGTNEQFF.

This clonotype came up many times. The V gene is TRBV24-1, the J gene TRBJ2-5; D unresolved. V was clipped by 2 bases and J by 0 bases, with 9 bases between them. The germline V gene has CDR1 KGHDR and CDR2 SFDVKD. There are 15 residues in the CDR3. In DNA, the CDR3 is TGTGCCACCAGTGATTCGAGGATGTACCAAGAGACCCAGTACTTC. This sequence encodes CATSDSRMYQETQYF.

The chain is built from TRBV12-3 or TRBV12-4 and TRBJ1-1; D remains ambiguous. Between the trimmed V and J ends, which lost 6 bases and 0 bases, there was a span of 5 bases. The CDR3 has 12 residues. Here the CDR3 reads CASRYLNTEAFF. The CDR3 DNA reads as TGTGCCAGCAGGTACCTGAACACTGAAGCTTTCTTT.

This chain uses TRBV30 with TRBJ2-1, with TRBD2 identical over 10 bases. Germline assignment: CDR1 GTSNPN and CDR2 SVGIG (reference sequence). The CDR3 is 14 residues long. J was trimmed by 8 bases and V by 4 bases; bases with no gene match: 8. The CDR3 loop reads CAWNPSGRVHEQFF. CDR3 coding DNA: TGTGCCTGGAACCCTAGCGGGAGAGTACATGAGCAGTTCTTC.

The rearrangement joins TRBV21-1 to TRBJ2-7. TRBV21-1 is a pseudogene locus. This CDR3 has 13 residues. The CDR3 loop is CASGGGHSYEQYF. The CDR3 bases are TGTGCCAGCGGCGGCGGCCACTCCTACGAGCAGTACTTC.